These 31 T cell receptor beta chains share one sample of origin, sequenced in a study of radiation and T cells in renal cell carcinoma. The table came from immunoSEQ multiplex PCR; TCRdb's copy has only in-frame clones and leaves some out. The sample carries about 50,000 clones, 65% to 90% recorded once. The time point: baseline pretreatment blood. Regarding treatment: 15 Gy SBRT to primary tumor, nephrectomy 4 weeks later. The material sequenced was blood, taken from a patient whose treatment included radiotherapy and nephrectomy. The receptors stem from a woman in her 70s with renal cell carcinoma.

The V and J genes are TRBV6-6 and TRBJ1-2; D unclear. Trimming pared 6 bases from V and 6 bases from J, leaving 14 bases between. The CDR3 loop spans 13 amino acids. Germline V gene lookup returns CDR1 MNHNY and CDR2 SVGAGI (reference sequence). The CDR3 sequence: CASRGSWEDGYTF. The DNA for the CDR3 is TGTGCCAGCAGGGGGTCTTGGGAGGATGGCTACACCTTC.

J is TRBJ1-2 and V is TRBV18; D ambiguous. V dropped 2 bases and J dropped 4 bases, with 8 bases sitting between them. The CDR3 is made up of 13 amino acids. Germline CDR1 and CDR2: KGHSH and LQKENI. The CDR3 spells CASSPESSYGYTF. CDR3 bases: TGTGCCAGCTCACCAGAGTCGAGCTATGGCTACACCTTC.

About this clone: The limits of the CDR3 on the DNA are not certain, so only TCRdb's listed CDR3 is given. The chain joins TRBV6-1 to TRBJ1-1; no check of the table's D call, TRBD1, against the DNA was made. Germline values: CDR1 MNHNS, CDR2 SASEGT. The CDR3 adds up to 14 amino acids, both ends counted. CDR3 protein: CASSEAVGSSSAFF.

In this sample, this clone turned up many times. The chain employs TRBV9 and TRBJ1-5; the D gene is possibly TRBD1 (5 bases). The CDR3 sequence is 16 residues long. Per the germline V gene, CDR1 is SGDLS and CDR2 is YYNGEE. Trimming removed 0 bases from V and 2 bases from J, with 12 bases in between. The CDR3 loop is CASSVGVRGRNQPQHF. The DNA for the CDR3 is TGTGCCAGCAGCGTAGGGGTTCGGGGACGCAATCAGCCCCAGCATTTT.

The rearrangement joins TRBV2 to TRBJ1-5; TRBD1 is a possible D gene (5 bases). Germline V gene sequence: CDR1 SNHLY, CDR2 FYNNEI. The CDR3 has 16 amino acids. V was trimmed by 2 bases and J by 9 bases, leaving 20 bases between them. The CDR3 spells CASSENRPTLPGPQHF. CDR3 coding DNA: TGTGCCAGCAGTGAAAACAGGCCTACGCTCCCGGGGCCCCAGCATTTT.

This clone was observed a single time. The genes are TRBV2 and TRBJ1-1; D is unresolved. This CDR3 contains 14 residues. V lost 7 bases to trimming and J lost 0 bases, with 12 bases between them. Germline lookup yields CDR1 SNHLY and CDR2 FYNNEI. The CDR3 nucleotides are TGTGCCAGCAACGCCCGGGGAATGAACACTGAAGCTTTCTTT. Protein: CASNARGMNTEAFF.

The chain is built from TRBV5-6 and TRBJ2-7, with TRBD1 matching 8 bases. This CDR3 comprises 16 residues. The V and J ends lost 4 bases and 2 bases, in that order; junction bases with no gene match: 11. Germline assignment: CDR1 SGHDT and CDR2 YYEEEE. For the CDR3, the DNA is TGTGCCAGCAGCGGTGACAGGGGTCGCTTTCCCTACGAGCAGTACTTC. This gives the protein CASSGDRGRFPYEQYF.

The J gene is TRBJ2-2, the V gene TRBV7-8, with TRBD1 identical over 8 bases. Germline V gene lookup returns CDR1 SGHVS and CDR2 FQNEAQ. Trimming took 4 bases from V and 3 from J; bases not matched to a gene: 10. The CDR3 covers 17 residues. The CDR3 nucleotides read TGTGCCAGCAGCTCCCCACCCGGGACAGGATACACCGGGGAGCTGTTTTTT. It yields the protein CASSSPPGTGYTGELFF.

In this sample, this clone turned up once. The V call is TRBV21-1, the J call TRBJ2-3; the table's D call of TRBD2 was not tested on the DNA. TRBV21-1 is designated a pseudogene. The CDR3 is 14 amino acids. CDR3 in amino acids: CASRRRLNTDTQYF. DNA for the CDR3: TGTGCCAGCAGAAGGAGGCTTAACACAGATACGCAGTATTTT.

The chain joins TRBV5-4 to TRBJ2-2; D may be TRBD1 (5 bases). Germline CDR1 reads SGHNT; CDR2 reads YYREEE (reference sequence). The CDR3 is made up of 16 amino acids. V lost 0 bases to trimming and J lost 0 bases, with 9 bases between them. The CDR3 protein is CASSLAGSANTGELFF. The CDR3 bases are TGTGCCAGCAGCTTGGCAGGGTCCGCGAACACCGGGGAGCTGTTTTTT.

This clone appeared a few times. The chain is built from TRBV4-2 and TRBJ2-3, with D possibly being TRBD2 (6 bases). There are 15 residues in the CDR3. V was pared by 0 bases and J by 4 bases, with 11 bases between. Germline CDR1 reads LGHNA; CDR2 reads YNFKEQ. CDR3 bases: TGTGCCAGCAGCCAAGAATCCGGGGGTGCAGATACGCAGTATTTT. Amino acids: CASSQESGGADTQYF.

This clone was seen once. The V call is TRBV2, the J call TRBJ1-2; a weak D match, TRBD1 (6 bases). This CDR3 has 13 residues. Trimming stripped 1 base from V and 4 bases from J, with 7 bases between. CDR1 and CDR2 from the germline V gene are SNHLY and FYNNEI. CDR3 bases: TGTGCCAGCAGTGAAGGGACAGCCTATGGCTACACCTTC. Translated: CASSEGTAYGYTF.

CDR3 sequence: CASRGISSTDTQYF. The CDR3 DNA sequence: TGTGCCAGCCGAGGGATTTCTAGCACAGATACGCAGTATTTT. The rearrangement links TRBV2 to TRBJ2-3; possibly TRBD2 for D (5 bases). Deletions cut 8 bases from V and 0 bases from J, with 12 bases between. The germline V gene has CDR1 SNHLY and CDR2 FYNNEI. There are 14 residues in the CDR3.

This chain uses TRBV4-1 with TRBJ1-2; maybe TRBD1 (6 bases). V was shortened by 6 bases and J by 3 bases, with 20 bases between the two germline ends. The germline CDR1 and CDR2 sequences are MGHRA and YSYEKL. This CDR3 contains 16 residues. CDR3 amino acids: CASRKGPGAVDYGYTF. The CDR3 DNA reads TGCGCCAGCAGGAAAGGGCCGGGGGCGGTGGACTATGGCTACACCTTC.

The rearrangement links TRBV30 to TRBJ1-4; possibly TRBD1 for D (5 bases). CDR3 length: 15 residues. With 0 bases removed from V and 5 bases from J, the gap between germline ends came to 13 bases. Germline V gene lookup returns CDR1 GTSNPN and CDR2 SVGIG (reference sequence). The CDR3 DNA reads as TGTGCCTGGAGTGTACCCGGGACGTGGAATGAAAAACTGTTTTTT. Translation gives CAWSVPGTWNEKLFF.

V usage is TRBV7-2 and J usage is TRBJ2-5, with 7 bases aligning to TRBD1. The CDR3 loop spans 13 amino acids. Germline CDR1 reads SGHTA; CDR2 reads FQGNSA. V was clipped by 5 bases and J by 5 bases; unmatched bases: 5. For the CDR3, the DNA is TGTGCCAGCAGCGGGGGACAGTTGGAGACCCAGTACTTC. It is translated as CASSGGQLETQYF.

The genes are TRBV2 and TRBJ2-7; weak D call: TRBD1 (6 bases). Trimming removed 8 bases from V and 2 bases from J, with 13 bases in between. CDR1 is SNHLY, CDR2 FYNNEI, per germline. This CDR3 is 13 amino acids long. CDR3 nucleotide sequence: TGTGCCAGCTGGGGGTACAGGGCCTACGAGCAGTACTTC. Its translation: CASWGYRAYEQYF.

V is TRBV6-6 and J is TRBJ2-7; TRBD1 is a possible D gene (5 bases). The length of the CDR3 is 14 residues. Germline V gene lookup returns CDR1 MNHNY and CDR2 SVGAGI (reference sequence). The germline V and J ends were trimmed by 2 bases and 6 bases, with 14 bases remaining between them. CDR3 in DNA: TGTGCCAGCAGTTACGCGGCCAGGGTAGGCGAGCAGTACTTC. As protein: CASSYAARVGEQYF.

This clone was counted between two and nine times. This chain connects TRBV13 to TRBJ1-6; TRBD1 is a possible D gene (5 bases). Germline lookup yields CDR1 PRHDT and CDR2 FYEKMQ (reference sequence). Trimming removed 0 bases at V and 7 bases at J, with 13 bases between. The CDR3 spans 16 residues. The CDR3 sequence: CASSLGRVSVNSPLHF. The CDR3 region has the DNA TGTGCCAGCAGCTTAGGCAGGGTATCGGTAAATTCACCCCTCCACTTT.

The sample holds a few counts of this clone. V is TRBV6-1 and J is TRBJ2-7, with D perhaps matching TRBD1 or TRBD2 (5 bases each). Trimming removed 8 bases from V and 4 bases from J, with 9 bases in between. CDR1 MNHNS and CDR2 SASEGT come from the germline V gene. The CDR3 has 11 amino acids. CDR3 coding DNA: TGTGCCAGCCGGGACGGGTACGAGCAGTACTTC. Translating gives CASRDGYEQYF.

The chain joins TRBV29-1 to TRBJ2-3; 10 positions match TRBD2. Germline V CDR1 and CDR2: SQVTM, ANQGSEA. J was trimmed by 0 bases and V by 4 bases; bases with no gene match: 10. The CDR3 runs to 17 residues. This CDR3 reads CSVGASGGRGSTDTQYF. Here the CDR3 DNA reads TGCAGCGTTGGGGCTAGCGGGGGCCGGGGCAGCACAGATACGCAGTATTTT.

The CDR3 region is CASSWDRDYGYTF. As DNA, the CDR3 is TGTGCCAGCAGCTGGGACAGGGACTATGGCTACACCTTC. J is TRBJ1-2 and V is TRBV11-1; 9 bases are a match to TRBD1. J was trimmed by 3 bases and V by 4 bases; bases with no gene match: 0. This CDR3 has 13 residues. Germline lookup yields CDR1 SGHAT and CDR2 FQDESV (reference sequence). Filled out from reference TRBV11-1 and TRBJ1-2, the complete variable domain reads EAEVAQSPRYKITEKSQAVAFWCDPISGHATLYWYRQILGQGPELLVQFQDESVVDDSQLPKDRFSAERLKGVDSTLKIQPAELGDSAMYLCASSWDRDYGYTFGSGTRLTVV.

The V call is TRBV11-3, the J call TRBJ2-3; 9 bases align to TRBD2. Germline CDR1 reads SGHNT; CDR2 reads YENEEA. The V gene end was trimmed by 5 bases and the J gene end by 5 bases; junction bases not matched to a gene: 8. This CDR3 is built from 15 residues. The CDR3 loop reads CASSLGVLAGDTQYF. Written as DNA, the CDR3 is TGTGCCAGCAGCCTAGGGGTACTAGCGGGAGATACGCAGTATTTT.

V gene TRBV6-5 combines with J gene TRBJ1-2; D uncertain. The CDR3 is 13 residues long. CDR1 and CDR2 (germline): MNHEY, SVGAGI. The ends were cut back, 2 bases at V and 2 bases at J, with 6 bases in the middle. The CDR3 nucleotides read TGTGCCAGCAGTTACGCCGGGAACTATGGCTACACCTTC. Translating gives CASSYAGNYGYTF.

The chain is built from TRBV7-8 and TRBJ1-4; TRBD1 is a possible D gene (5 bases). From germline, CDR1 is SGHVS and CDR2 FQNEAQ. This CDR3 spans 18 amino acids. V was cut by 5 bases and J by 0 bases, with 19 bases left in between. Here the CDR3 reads CASSLMVGQDATNEKLFF. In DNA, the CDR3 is TGTGCCAGCAGCCTCATGGTGGGGCAGGATGCAACTAATGAAAAACTGTTTTTT.

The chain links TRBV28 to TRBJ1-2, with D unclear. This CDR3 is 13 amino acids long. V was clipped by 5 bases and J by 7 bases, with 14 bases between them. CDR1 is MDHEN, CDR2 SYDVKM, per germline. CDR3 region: CASSIRSLSGYTF. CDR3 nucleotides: TGTGCCAGCAGTATCCGCAGTCTTTCTGGCTACACCTTC.

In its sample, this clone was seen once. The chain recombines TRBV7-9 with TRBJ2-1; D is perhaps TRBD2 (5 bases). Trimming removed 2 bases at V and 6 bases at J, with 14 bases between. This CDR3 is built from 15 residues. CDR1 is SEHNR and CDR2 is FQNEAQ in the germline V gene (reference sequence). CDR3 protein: CASSLRGEGFNEQFF. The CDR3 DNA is TGTGCCAGCAGCTTACGGGGAGAGGGATTCAATGAGCAGTTCTTC.

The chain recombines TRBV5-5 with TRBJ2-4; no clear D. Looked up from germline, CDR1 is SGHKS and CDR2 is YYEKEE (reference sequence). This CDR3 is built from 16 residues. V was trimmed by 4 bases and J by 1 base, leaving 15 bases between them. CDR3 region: CASSPGPTLAKNIQYF. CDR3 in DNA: TGTGCCAGCAGCCCCGGACCAACCCTGGCCAAAAACATTCAGTACTTC.

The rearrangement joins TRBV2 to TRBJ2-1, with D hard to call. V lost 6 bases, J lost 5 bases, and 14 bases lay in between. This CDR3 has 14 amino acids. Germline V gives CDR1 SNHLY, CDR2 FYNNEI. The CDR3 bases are TGTGCCAGCAGGGACCGTTTTGGGGACAATGAGCAGTTCTTC. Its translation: CASRDRFGDNEQFF. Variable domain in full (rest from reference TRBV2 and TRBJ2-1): EPEVTQTPSHQVTQMGQEVILRCVPISNHLYFYWYRQILGQKVEFLVSFYNNEISEKSEIFDDQFSVERPDGSNFTLKIRSTKLEDSAMYFCASRDRFGDNEQFFGPGTRLTVL.

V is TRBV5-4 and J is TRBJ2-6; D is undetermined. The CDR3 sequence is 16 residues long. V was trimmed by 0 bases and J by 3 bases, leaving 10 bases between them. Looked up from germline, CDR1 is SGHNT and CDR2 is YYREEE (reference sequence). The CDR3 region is CASSLGQQSGANVLTF. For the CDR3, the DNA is TGTGCCAGCAGCTTGGGGCAGCAGAGTGGGGCCAACGTCCTGACTTTC.

CDR3 nucleotide sequence: TGTGCCAGCAGCTTCGCCGGGACAGGGGACGAAAAACTGTTTTTT. It codes for CASSFAGTGDEKLFF. The chain joins TRBV11-1 to TRBJ1-4, with 10 bases that match TRBD1. The trim removed 3 bases at V and 8 bases at J, leaving 6 bases unmatched. The germline gives CDR1 SGHAT, CDR2 FQDESV (reference sequence). There are 15 residues in the CDR3.